The T cell receptor (beta chain) under discussion was sequenced for a study of control samples from healthy donors and cancer patients. Trimming removed 0 bases from V and 8 bases from J, with 10 bases in between. This CDR3 has 12 amino acids. Germline CDR1 is SQVTM and CDR2 is ANQGSEA. Clones were read by immunoSEQ multiplex PCR, and TCRdb kept only the in-frame ones, dropping some. The profile shows 150,000 to 200,000 clones, 75% to 95% of them singletons. Sample: blood. The rearrangement uses TRBV29-1 and TRBJ1-2; D call uncertain. This TCR derives from a woman aged 35 to 49 in good health. The CDR3 here is CSVEDPGQGYTF. The CDR3 DNA sequence: TGCAGCGTTGAAGACCCGGGTCAGGGCTACACCTTC.